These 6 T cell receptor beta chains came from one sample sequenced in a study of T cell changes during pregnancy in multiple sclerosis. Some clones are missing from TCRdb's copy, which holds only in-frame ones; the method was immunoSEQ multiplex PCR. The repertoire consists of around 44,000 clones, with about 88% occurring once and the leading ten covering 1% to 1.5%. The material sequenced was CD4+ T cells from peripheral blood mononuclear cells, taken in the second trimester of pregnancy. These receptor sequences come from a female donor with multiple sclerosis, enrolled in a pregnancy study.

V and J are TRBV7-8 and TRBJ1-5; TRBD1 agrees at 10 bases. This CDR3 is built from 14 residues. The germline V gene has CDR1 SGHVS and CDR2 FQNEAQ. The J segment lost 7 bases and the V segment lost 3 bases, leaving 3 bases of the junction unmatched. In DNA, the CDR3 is TGTGCCAGCAGCTTCGACAGGGGGCACCAGCCCCAGCATTTT. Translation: CASSFDRGHQPQHF.

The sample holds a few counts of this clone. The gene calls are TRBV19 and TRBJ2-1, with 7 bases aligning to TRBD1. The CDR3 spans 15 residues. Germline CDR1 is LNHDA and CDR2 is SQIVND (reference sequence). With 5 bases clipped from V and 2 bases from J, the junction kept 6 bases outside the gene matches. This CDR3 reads CASSASGTAYNEQFF. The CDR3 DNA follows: TGTGCCAGTAGTGCCTCCGGGACAGCCTACAATGAGCAGTTCTTC.

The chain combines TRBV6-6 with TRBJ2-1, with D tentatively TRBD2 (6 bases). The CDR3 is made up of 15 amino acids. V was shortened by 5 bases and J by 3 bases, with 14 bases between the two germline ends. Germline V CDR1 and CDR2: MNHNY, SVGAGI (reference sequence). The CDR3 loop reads CASSLRDSIYNEQFF. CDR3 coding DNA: TGTGCCAGCAGTCTCCGGGACTCCATCTACAATGAGCAGTTCTTC.

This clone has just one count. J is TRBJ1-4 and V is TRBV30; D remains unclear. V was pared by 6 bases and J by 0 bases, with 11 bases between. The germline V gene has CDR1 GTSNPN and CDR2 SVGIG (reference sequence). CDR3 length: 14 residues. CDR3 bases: TGTGCCTGTACCCCCACGGCAACTAATGAAAAACTGTTTTTT. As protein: CACTPTATNEKLFF.

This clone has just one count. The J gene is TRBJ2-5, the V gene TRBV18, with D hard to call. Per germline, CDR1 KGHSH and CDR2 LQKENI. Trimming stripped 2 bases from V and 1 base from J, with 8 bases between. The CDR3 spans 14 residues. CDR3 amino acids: CASSPSTAQETQYF. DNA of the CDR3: TGTGCCAGCTCACCAAGCACAGCCCAAGAGACCCAGTACTTC.

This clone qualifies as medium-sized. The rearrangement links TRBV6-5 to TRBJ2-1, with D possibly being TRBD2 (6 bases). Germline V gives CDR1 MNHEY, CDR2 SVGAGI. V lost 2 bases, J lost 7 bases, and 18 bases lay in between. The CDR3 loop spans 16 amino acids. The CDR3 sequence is CASSYRGVSMGNEQFF. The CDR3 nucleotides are TGTGCCAGCAGTTACCGCGGGGTCTCAATGGGTAATGAGCAGTTCTTC.